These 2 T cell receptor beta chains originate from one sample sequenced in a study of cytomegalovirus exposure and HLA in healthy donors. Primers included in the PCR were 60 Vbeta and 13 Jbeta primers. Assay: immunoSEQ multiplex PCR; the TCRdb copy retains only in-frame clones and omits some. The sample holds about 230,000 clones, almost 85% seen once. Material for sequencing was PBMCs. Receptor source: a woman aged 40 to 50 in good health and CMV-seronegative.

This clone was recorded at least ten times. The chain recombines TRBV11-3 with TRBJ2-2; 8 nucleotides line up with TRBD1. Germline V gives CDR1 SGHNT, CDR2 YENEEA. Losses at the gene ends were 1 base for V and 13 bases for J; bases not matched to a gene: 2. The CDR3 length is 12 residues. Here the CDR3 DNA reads TGTGCCAGCAGCTTAGGGGACAGGTCGCTGTTTTTT. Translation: CASSLGDRSLFF.

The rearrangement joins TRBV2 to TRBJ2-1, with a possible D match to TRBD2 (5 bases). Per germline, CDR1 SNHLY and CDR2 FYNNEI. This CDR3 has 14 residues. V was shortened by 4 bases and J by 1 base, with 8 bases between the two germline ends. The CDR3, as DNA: TGTGCCAGCAGTGTTACGGGATCCTACAATGAGCAGTTCTTC. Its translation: CASSVTGSYNEQFF.